This TCR beta chain was found in a study of tumor-infiltrating lymphocytes in primary liver carcinoma. This clonotype appeared many times. The investigators made TCR beta cDNA from around 530 ng total RNA, using a constant-region primer. Amplification in three nested multiplex PCR rounds with slightly modified ARM-PCR gave rise to TCR beta libraries. Use of TRBV1-TRBV30 forward primers with a C-beta reverse primer characterized the first two PCR rounds, which lasted about 10 cycles each. TCRdb called the multiplex PCR reads again in MiXCR, with one record for every CDR3 protein. This sample has hundreds of thousands of distinct CDR3 sequences, with almost 60% found just once. Out of unsorted whole blood came the blood RNA, and germline DNA was extracted as well. Trimming cost V 2 bases and J 3 bases, with 14 bases left between them. The V gene's germline CDR1 is MGHRA and CDR2 YSYEKL. The CDR3 runs 16 residues.

This TCR was recovered from a woman aged 25-40 years with primary liver carcinoma and hepatitis B virus infection. The chain combines TRBV4-1 with TRBJ2-1; TRBD1 is a possible D gene (6 bases). The sample was peripheral blood. CDR3 nucleotides: TGCGCCAGCAGCCAACACAGGGTGGGTAGCTACAATGAGCAGTTCTTC. Translated, it gives CASSQHRVGSYNEQFF.